This TCR beta chain was sequenced during a study of technical replicates of blood from a handful of donors. The method was immunoSEQ multiplex PCR; TCRdb's version includes in-frame clones alone and lacks a portion of them. Here the sample spans tens of thousands of clones, 90% to 95% being singletons. This CDR3 contains 13 residues. The germline CDR1 and CDR2 sequences are SEHNR and FQNEAQ (reference sequence). Trimming took off 2 bases at V and 6 bases at J, with 10 bases between the two ends. V and J are TRBV7-9 and TRBJ1-1, with D hard to call. The origin of this receptor is a human donor in good health. Some clones in this sample may be carry-over from other donors' samples. Sequenced input: PBMCs. This CDR3 is CASSLRVGAEAFF. CDR3 bases: TGTGCCAGCAGCTTACGAGTGGGCGCTGAAGCTTTCTTT.